Presented here are 17 T cell receptor beta chains from one specimen sequenced in a study of metastatic and nonmetastatic thyroid tumors. Using MiXCR, TCRdb re-called clones from the PCR reads. The sample carries roughly 15,000 clones, about 23% recorded once. None of the patients had undergone any treatment ahead of thyroid surgery. The sequenced sample consisted of tumor tissue. The receptors were gathered from a female donor with papillary thyroid cancer or a benign thyroid nodule (not recorded which). Some clones in this sample may be carry-over from other donors' samples.

This chain joins TRBV6-1 and TRBJ2-1; D is unclear. Trimming took off 0 bases at V and 10 bases at J, with 7 bases between the two ends. Germline values: CDR1 MNHNS, CDR2 SASEGT. The CDR3 is 12 amino acids. The CDR3 region is CASSEARREQFF. CDR3 nucleotides: TGTGCCAGCAGTGAAGCGCGGCGGGAGCAGTTCTTC.

This clone rates as medium-sized. The chain joins TRBV10-3 to TRBJ2-7, with D unresolved. Trimming shortened V by 3 bases and J by 4 bases, and 19 bases separated the two germline ends. The CDR3 contains 16 residues. Germline CDR1 is ENHRY and CDR2 is SYGVKD. CDR3 region: CAISDGRSRTSYEQYF. The CDR3 coding sequence is TGTGCCATCAGTGATGGTAGGTCCCGAACCTCATACGAGCAGTACTTC.

This clone has ten or more counts. The V and J genes are TRBV20-1 and TRBJ1-5, with unresolved D. There are 13 residues in the CDR3. V was pared by 3 bases and J by 8 bases, with 14 bases between. Germline V gives CDR1 DFQATT, CDR2 SNEGSKA (reference sequence). The CDR3 DNA follows: TGCAGTGCTAGCCGAAGGTTTGATGAGCCCCAGCATTTT. The encoded protein is CSASRRFDEPQHF.

This clone is categorized as medium-sized (0.01 to 0.1%). This sequence joins TRBV11-2 and TRBJ1-1; a possible D gene is TRBD1 (5 bases). The germline V gene encodes CDR1 SGHAT and CDR2 FQNNGV. Trimming pared 6 bases from V and 1 base from J, leaving 18 bases between. The CDR3 consists of 16 residues. The CDR3 DNA follows: TGTGCCAGCAGTCCTTGGGGCCCGGCAGGGAACACTGAAGCTTTCTTT. Translated, it gives CASSPWGPAGNTEAFF.

The chain uses TRBV5-1 and TRBJ1-2; D remains ambiguous. Germline V gives CDR1 SGHRS, CDR2 YFSETQ. The CDR3 spans 15 residues. Trimming shortened V by 0 bases and J by 2 bases, and 11 bases separated the two germline ends. As DNA, the CDR3 is TGCGCCAGCAGCTTGGCCGCGGGATTGAACTATGGCTACACCTTC. Protein: CASSLAAGLNYGYTF.

V is TRBV5-1 and J is TRBJ2-7; 8 bases agree with TRBD2. V was clipped by 4 bases and J by 0 bases; unmatched bases: 9. The CDR3 consists of 16 residues. Germline CDR1 reads SGHRS; CDR2 reads YFSETQ. The CDR3 coding sequence is TGCGCCAGCAGCGTAAACCCGGGGGGGAGCTCCTACGAGCAGTACTTC. The encoded protein is CASSVNPGGSSYEQYF.

Sample share makes this clone medium-sized. DNA for the CDR3: TGTGCCAGCAGTTACACTAGCGGGAGCGAGCAGTACTTC. Protein sequence: CASSYTSGSEQYF. The V and J genes are TRBV6-2 or TRBV6-3 and TRBJ2-7; 11 positions match TRBD2. The length of the CDR3 is 13 residues. The V gene end was trimmed by 2 bases and the J gene end by 6 bases; junction bases not matched to a gene: 0. In germline, CDR1 is MNHEY, CDR2 SVGEGT.

The J gene is TRBJ1-1, the V gene TRBV20-1; D ambiguous. Germline assignment: CDR1 DFQATT and CDR2 SNEGSKA (reference sequence). This CDR3 has 13 residues. V lost 0 bases to trimming and J lost 1 base, with 6 bases between them. The CDR3 loop is CSARDWGNTEAFF. The CDR3 nucleotides are TGCAGTGCTAGAGATTGGGGGAACACTGAAGCTTTCTTT.

By share of the sample, this clone is medium-sized. The chain couples TRBV7-2 to TRBJ2-3, with D hard to call. CDR1 is SGHTA and CDR2 is FQGNSA in the germline V gene. V gave up 4 bases and J gave up 3 bases, with 8 bases separating them. The CDR3 contains 13 residues. The CDR3 DNA sequence: TGTGCCAGCAGCTCGGTCCCTACAGATACGCAGTATTTT. The encoded protein is CASSSVPTDTQYF.

This clone was recorded many times. This sequence joins TRBV29-1 and TRBJ2-1; 11 bases map to TRBD1. The CDR3 contains 13 residues. From germline, CDR1 is SQVTM and CDR2 ANQGSEA. After removal of 3 bases from V and 7 bases from J, the junction contained 2 bases not matched to a gene. CDR3 in amino acids: CSVEGQGGNEQFF. The CDR3 region has the DNA TGCAGCGTTGAGGGACAGGGGGGGAATGAGCAGTTCTTC.

V and J are TRBV11-2 and TRBJ2-7; D not resolved. Germline assignment: CDR1 SGHAT and CDR2 FQNNGV. This CDR3 contains 14 residues. V lost 1 base, J lost 4 bases, and 11 bases lay in between. CDR3 amino acids: CASSLADSAYEQYF. The CDR3 bases are TGTGCCAGCAGCTTAGCCGACTCTGCATACGAGCAGTACTTC. Combining the CDR3 with reference TRBV11-2 and TRBJ2-7 gives the whole variable domain EAGVAQSPRYKIIEKRQSVAFWCNPISGHATLYWYQQILGQGPKLLIQFQNNGVVDDSQLPKDRFSAERLKGVDSTLKIQPAKLEDSAVYLCASSLADSAYEQYFGPGTRLTVT.

The chain is built from TRBV20-1 and TRBJ2-1, with 13 positions matching TRBD2. The CDR3 sequence is 16 residues long. The germline V gene encodes CDR1 DFQATT and CDR2 SNEGSKA (reference sequence). The ends lost 0 bases at V and 6 bases at J; junction bases unmatched: 5. The CDR3 bases are TGCAGTGCTAGAGAGACTAGCGGGAGGTGGGTCAATGAGCAGTTCTTC. Its translation is CSARETSGRWVNEQFF.

The chain has TRBV6-1 and TRBJ1-2, with D unresolved. V lost 5 bases and J lost 2, with 12 bases in between. Germline CDR1 reads MNHNS; CDR2 reads SASEGT. CDR3 length: 14 residues. CDR3 amino acids: CASSRFTGNYGYTF. The CDR3 DNA reads as TGTGCCAGCAGTCGGTTCACGGGAAACTATGGCTACACCTTC.

This clone is medium-sized (0.01 to 0.1%) by share. The chain uses TRBV30 and TRBJ1-2; a possible D gene is TRBD1 (5 bases). The germline V gene has CDR1 GTSNPN and CDR2 SVGIG (reference sequence). Trimming stripped 0 bases from V and 4 bases from J, with 15 bases between. The CDR3 runs to 15 residues. DNA of the CDR3: TGTGCCTGGAGTGTACTCTATCAGGGCACCTATGGCTACACCTTC. Translating it yields CAWSVLYQGTYGYTF.

The chain links TRBV9 to TRBJ2-7, with D possibly matching TRBD2 (6 bases). V lost 7 bases and J lost 4, with 12 bases in between. Per germline, CDR1 SGDLS and CDR2 YYNGEE. The CDR3 has 12 amino acids. The CDR3 DNA is TGTGCCAGCTGGACTATCGTTTACGAGCAGTACTTC. This encodes CASWTIVYEQYF.

The V call is TRBV5-1, the J call TRBJ2-3, with TRBD2 identical over 8 bases. The junction had 1 base not matched to a gene; V was cut back by 1 base and J by 0 bases. CDR1 is SGHRS and CDR2 is YFSETQ in the germline V gene. The CDR3 has 15 amino acids. DNA for the CDR3: TGCGCCAGCAGCTTGTCTAGCGGGAGCACAGATACGCAGTATTTT. The encoded protein is CASSLSSGSTDTQYF.

This clone counts as medium-sized (0.01 to 0.1%). The chain couples TRBV6-5 to TRBJ2-3, with a tentative D call TRBD1 (7 bases). This CDR3 contains 17 residues. Germline CDR1 reads MNHEY; CDR2 reads SVGAGI. Trimming took 2 bases from V and 0 from J, leaving 15 bases between them. CDR3 coding DNA: TGTGCCAGCAGTTACCTCCCAGGGGGGAGTAGCACAGATACGCAGTATTTT. This sequence encodes CASSYLPGGSSTDTQYF.